The rows below give T cell receptor beta chains drawn from one sample of a study of blood T cells in healthy people across ages. TCRdb ran MiXCR on the 5' RACE reads and lists one entry per CDR3 protein. The sample has about 670,000 distinct CDR3 sequences; roughly two fifths are singletons. Sequenced: blood. These receptors came from a man older than 75 in good health. The CDR3 runs from the conserved cysteine through the conserved F or W. The order of the fields is V gene, D gene, J gene, clone size, CDR3 DNA, CDR3 protein. D genes are given only for firm matches. Only some rows state a clone size, as once, few, many or a class for expanded clones.

v_gene: TRBV6-1; d_gene: -; j_gene: TRBJ1-5; abundance: -; CDR3nt: TGTGCCAGCAGAGAGAGGAACTATAGCAATCAGCCCCAGCATTTT; CDR3aa: CASRERNYSNQPQHF
v_gene: TRBV7-2; d_gene: -; j_gene: TRBJ2-5; abundance: -; CDR3nt: TGTGCCAGCAGCTTGGCGGGAAAGAAAGAGACCCAGTACTTC; CDR3aa: CASSLAGKKETQYF
v_gene: TRBV14; d_gene: -; j_gene: TRBJ2-3; abundance: -; CDR3nt: TGTGCCAGCAGCCAAGGGTATTACCAGGACTACAGCACAGATACGCAGTATTTT; CDR3aa: CASSQGYYQDYSTDTQYF
v_gene: TRBV20-1; d_gene: -; j_gene: TRBJ2-3; abundance: few; CDR3nt: TGCAGTGCAGAGCAGGGGCGGGGCACAGATACGCAGTATTTT; CDR3aa: CSAEQGRGTDTQYF
v_gene: TRBV5-1; d_gene: -; j_gene: TRBJ1-6; abundance: few; CDR3nt: TGCGCCAGCAGCTCAACCGGGACACCACTAGGTTCACCCCTCCACTTT; CDR3aa: CASSSTGTPLGSPLHF
v_gene: TRBV11-1; d_gene: -; j_gene: TRBJ2-1; abundance: -; CDR3nt: TGTGCCAGCAGCACTTCCCGTGGACGGGGATACTACAATGAGCAGTTCTTC; CDR3aa: CASSTSRGRGYYNEQFF
v_gene: TRBV12-5; d_gene: -; j_gene: TRBJ2-3; abundance: -; CDR3nt: TGTGCTAGTGGCGCATCCGACACAGATACGCAGTATTTT; CDR3aa: CASGASDTDTQYF
v_gene: TRBV10-3; d_gene: TRBD1; j_gene: TRBJ2-2; abundance: -; CDR3nt: TGTGCCATCAGTGAAGCAGGGACAGATACCGGGGAGCTGTTTTTT; CDR3aa: CAISEAGTDTGELFF
v_gene: TRBV7-9; d_gene: -; j_gene: TRBJ1-2; abundance: many; CDR3nt: TGTGCCAGCAGCCCAGGTGGGGAGTCGACCTATGGCTACACCTTC; CDR3aa: CASSPGGESTYGYTF
v_gene: TRBV3-1; d_gene: -; j_gene: TRBJ2-4; abundance: once; CDR3nt: TGTGCCAGCAGCCAAGTAAGGGACAATTGGAAAGTAAGGGCCAAAAACATTCAGTACTTC; CDR3aa: CASSQVRDNWKVRAKNIQYF
v_gene: TRBV6-1; d_gene: -; j_gene: TRBJ1-5; abundance: few; CDR3nt: TGTGCCAGCAGTGAAGGTCAGGGTGGCAATCAGCCCCAGCATTTT; CDR3aa: CASSEGQGGNQPQHF
v_gene: TRBV5-1; d_gene: -; j_gene: TRBJ2-2; abundance: -; CDR3nt: TGCGCCAGCAGAGCGCCAGGGATTACCGGGGAGCTGTTTTTT; CDR3aa: CASRAPGITGELFF
v_gene: TRBV25-1; d_gene: TRBD1; j_gene: TRBJ1-1; abundance: once; CDR3nt: TGTGCCAGCGAACCCATCTCCAGGGACAGGGCCGCTTTCTTT; CDR3aa: CASEPISRDRAAFF
v_gene: TRBV21-1; d_gene: -; j_gene: TRBJ2-7; abundance: few; CDR3nt: TGTGCCAGCAGCGCATCCACCCGGACTAGCGGACTCTACGAGCAGTACTTC; CDR3aa: CASSASTRTSGLYEQYF
v_gene: TRBV4-3; d_gene: -; j_gene: TRBJ2-5; abundance: -; CDR3nt: TGCGCCAGCAGCCAAGATCGAGGGCCCCTAGAGACCCAGTACTTC; CDR3aa: CASSQDRGPLETQYF
v_gene: TRBV4-1; d_gene: -; j_gene: TRBJ2-2; abundance: -; CDR3nt: TGCGCCAGCAGCCAAGAAATAAGCAGGCCCACCGGGGAGCTGTTTTTT; CDR3aa: CASSQEISRPTGELFF
v_gene: TRBV2; d_gene: -; j_gene: TRBJ2-1; abundance: few; CDR3nt: TGTGCCAGCAGTGAAAGGACCAATGAGCAGTTCTTC; CDR3aa: CASSERTNEQFF
v_gene: TRBV20-1; d_gene: -; j_gene: TRBJ1-5; abundance: -; CDR3nt: TGCAGTGCTAGAGATCCCAGGGTTAGCAATCAGCCCCAGCATTTT; CDR3aa: CSARDPRVSNQPQHF
v_gene: TRBV30; d_gene: -; j_gene: TRBJ2-5; abundance: -; CDR3nt: TGTGCCTGGAGTGTTAACACCCAAGAGACCCAGTACTTC; CDR3aa: CAWSVNTQETQYF
v_gene: TRBV7-3; d_gene: -; j_gene: TRBJ2-7; abundance: -; CDR3nt: TGTGCCAGCAGCTTAGGGGGGACAAGCTCCTACAATGAGCAGTACTTC; CDR3aa: CASSLGGTSSYNEQYF
v_gene: TRBV5-6; d_gene: -; j_gene: TRBJ2-3; abundance: -; CDR3nt: TGTGCCAGCAGCTTGTTCGGGGGAGACCGGACAGATACGCAGTATTTT; CDR3aa: CASSLFGGDRTDTQYF
v_gene: TRBV20-1; d_gene: -; j_gene: TRBJ2-5; abundance: -; CDR3nt: TGCAGTGCTAGAGCGGCCGCCCGAGAGACCCAGTACTTC; CDR3aa: CSARAAARETQYF
v_gene: TRBV3-1; d_gene: -; j_gene: TRBJ2-1; abundance: -; CDR3nt: TGTGCCAGCAGCCATCAACAAACCTCCCTTAAAGGTGTGCAGTTCTTC; CDR3aa: CASSHQQTSLKGVQFF
v_gene: TRBV4-1; d_gene: -; j_gene: TRBJ2-1; abundance: -; CDR3nt: TGCGCCAGCAGCCAAGATGGGGACCAGGGCTTTTACAATGAGCAGTTCTTC; CDR3aa: CASSQDGDQGFYNEQFF
v_gene: TRBV29-1; d_gene: TRBD2; j_gene: TRBJ2-5; abundance: many; CDR3nt: TGCAGCGTCGGGACTAGCGGGAGGGCCGTGGAGACCCAGTACTTC; CDR3aa: CSVGTSGRAVETQYF
v_gene: TRBV20-1; d_gene: -; j_gene: TRBJ2-1; abundance: few; CDR3nt: TGCAGTGCTAGAGGGAACGTGGATGAGCAGTTCTTC; CDR3aa: CSARGNVDEQFF
v_gene: TRBV7-7; d_gene: -; j_gene: TRBJ2-5; abundance: -; CDR3nt: TGTGCCAGCAGCTTAGGCTCGACGACAGGGACTTCGGAGACCCAGTACTTC; CDR3aa: CASSLGSTTGTSETQYF
v_gene: TRBV5-1; d_gene: TRBD1; j_gene: TRBJ2-1; abundance: few; CDR3nt: TGCGCCAGCACTCCTGGTCTAGGGGGCGCCTACAATGAGCAGTTCTTC; CDR3aa: CASTPGLGGAYNEQFF
v_gene: TRBV4-1; d_gene: -; j_gene: TRBJ1-6; abundance: -; CDR3nt: TGCGCCAGCAGCCAAGACCGCTATAATTCACCCCTCCACTTT; CDR3aa: CASSQDRYNSPLHF
v_gene: TRBV6-2/TRBV6-3; d_gene: -; j_gene: TRBJ2-3; abundance: -; CDR3nt: TGTGCCTGCAGTTGGCCTGGGACTACGAGGGGGCAAACAGATACGCAGTATTTT; CDR3aa: CACSWPGTTRGQTDTQYF
v_gene: TRBV7-2; d_gene: TRBD2; j_gene: TRBJ2-3; abundance: -; CDR3nt: TGTGCCAGCAGCTTAGTAGGCGGGGGGGCCTTGGATACGCAGTATTTT; CDR3aa: CASSLVGGGALDTQYF
v_gene: TRBV24-1; d_gene: TRBD1; j_gene: TRBJ2-2; abundance: once; CDR3nt: TGTGCCACCAGGGCACAGGGGGCGGGCACCGGGGAGCTGTTTTTT; CDR3aa: CATRAQGAGTGELFF
v_gene: TRBV20-1; d_gene: TRBD2; j_gene: TRBJ2-2; abundance: once; CDR3nt: TGCAGTGCTAGAACTACGCGGGAGACCGGGGAGCTGTTTTTT; CDR3aa: CSARTTRETGELFF
v_gene: TRBV5-1; d_gene: -; j_gene: TRBJ2-5; abundance: -; CDR3nt: TGCGCCAGCAGCATACAGCGAAAAGAGACCCAGTACTTC; CDR3aa: CASSIQRKETQYF
v_gene: TRBV4-1; d_gene: -; j_gene: TRBJ1-2; abundance: -; CDR3nt: TGCGCCAGCAGCCAAGAAAGGGTTGGAAACTATGGCTACACCTTC; CDR3aa: CASSQERVGNYGYTF
v_gene: TRBV4-2; d_gene: -; j_gene: TRBJ1-1; abundance: few; CDR3nt: TGTGCCAGCAGCCAAGATGGAACCGATGAAGCTTTCTTT; CDR3aa: CASSQDGTDEAFF
v_gene: TRBV12-3/TRBV12-4; d_gene: -; j_gene: TRBJ1-2; abundance: many; CDR3nt: TGTGCCAGCAGTTTTCAGGGATTGAATGGCTACACCTTC; CDR3aa: CASSFQGLNGYTF
v_gene: TRBV4-2; d_gene: -; j_gene: TRBJ2-2; abundance: -; CDR3nt: TGTGCCAGCAGCCAAGGGCGATCCGGGGCCACCGGGGAGCTGTTTTTT; CDR3aa: CASSQGRSGATGELFF
v_gene: TRBV12-3/TRBV12-4; d_gene: -; j_gene: TRBJ2-7; abundance: -; CDR3nt: TGTGCCAGCAGTCCATCGGCCGGGATCTCCTACGAGCAGTACTTC; CDR3aa: CASSPSAGISYEQYF
v_gene: TRBV7-2; d_gene: TRBD1; j_gene: TRBJ2-7; abundance: many; CDR3nt: TGTGCCAGCAGCTTAGATGCAGGGGGCCCCTACGAGCAGTACTTC; CDR3aa: CASSLDAGGPYEQYF
v_gene: TRBV30; d_gene: -; j_gene: TRBJ1-6; abundance: -; CDR3nt: TGTGCCTGGAGACAGGGAATGGATTCACCCCTCCACTTT; CDR3aa: CAWRQGMDSPLHF
v_gene: TRBV24-1; d_gene: TRBD1; j_gene: TRBJ1-5; abundance: few; CDR3nt: TGTGCCACCCAAGACAGGGGCAACCAGCCCCAGCATTTT; CDR3aa: CATQDRGNQPQHF
v_gene: TRBV7-2; d_gene: TRBD1; j_gene: TRBJ2-7; abundance: few; CDR3nt: TGTGCCAGCAGCTCAGGGACAGCGCCCTACGAGCAGTACTTC; CDR3aa: CASSSGTAPYEQYF
v_gene: TRBV7-9; d_gene: TRBD2; j_gene: TRBJ2-5; abundance: -; CDR3nt: TGTGCCAGCAGCTTATTTAAAGGAGGACTAGCGGGAGACTCCCAAGAGACCCAGTACTTC; CDR3aa: CASSLFKGGLAGDSQETQYF
v_gene: TRBV6-2/TRBV6-3; d_gene: -; j_gene: TRBJ2-7; abundance: few; CDR3nt: TGTGCCAGCAGTGACGGGGGCTCCTACGAGCAGTACTTC; CDR3aa: CASSDGGSYEQYF
v_gene: TRBV9; d_gene: -; j_gene: TRBJ2-1; abundance: few; CDR3nt: TGTGCCAGCAGCGTAGTTGCCGCGACCTCTGAGCAGTTCTTC; CDR3aa: CASSVVAATSEQFF
v_gene: TRBV5-5; d_gene: -; j_gene: TRBJ2-2; abundance: -; CDR3nt: TGTGCCAGCAGCTTTAGGGCCGGGACGAACACCAGGGAGCTGTTTTTT; CDR3aa: CASSFRAGTNTRELFF
v_gene: TRBV11-2; d_gene: -; j_gene: TRBJ2-5; abundance: -; CDR3nt: TGTGCCAGCAGCTTCCAGATGGAGACCCAGTACTTC; CDR3aa: CASSFQMETQYF
v_gene: TRBV14; d_gene: -; j_gene: TRBJ1-1; abundance: -; CDR3nt: TGTGCCAGCAGCCAAGTGCTCCCGACGGTGAAGAACACTGAAGCTTTCTTT; CDR3aa: CASSQVLPTVKNTEAFF
v_gene: TRBV24-1; d_gene: -; j_gene: TRBJ2-5; abundance: -; CDR3nt: TGTGCCACCAGTGATTCCCAGGGGAGGGACCAGAGAGAGACCCAGTACTTC; CDR3aa: CATSDSQGRDQRETQYF
v_gene: TRBV14; d_gene: TRBD2; j_gene: TRBJ2-1; abundance: few; CDR3nt: TGTGCCAGCAGCCCAAACCTACTAGCGGGAGGGCCGAGTGAGCAGTTCTTC; CDR3aa: CASSPNLLAGGPSEQFF
v_gene: TRBV15; d_gene: -; j_gene: TRBJ2-7; abundance: -; CDR3nt: TGTGCCACCAGCCTCCCGGACGACTACTCCTACGAGCAGTACTTC; CDR3aa: CATSLPDDYSYEQYF
v_gene: TRBV20-1; d_gene: TRBD1; j_gene: TRBJ1-1; abundance: once; CDR3nt: TGCAGTGCTAGAGGGGGACAGGGAAACACTGAAGCTTTCTTT; CDR3aa: CSARGGQGNTEAFF